This T cell receptor (beta chain) was sequenced for a study of T cell changes during pregnancy in multiple sclerosis. Here immunoSEQ multiplex PCR was the method, and the copy in TCRdb shows in-frame clones only, minus some. Of tens of thousands of clones in the sample, 91% were seen once. This receptor was identified in a female donor in good health, enrolled as a control in a pregnancy study. Sequencing used CD4+ T cells from peripheral blood mononuclear cells, obtained in the second trimester of pregnancy.

CDR3 DNA sequence: TGTGCCAGCAGTTACCGAGACCCGCCCCGGGGGACCCAGTACTTC. This codes for CASSYRDPPRGTQYF. This sequence joins TRBV6-6 and TRBJ2-5, with D possibly TRBD2 on 5 matching bases. Germline CDR1 reads MNHNY; CDR2 reads SVGAGI (reference sequence). CDR3 size: 15 residues. V dropped 2 bases and J dropped 7 bases, with 17 bases sitting between them.